This passage covers 31 T cell receptor beta chains from one sample sequenced in a study of blood T cell repertoires in COVID-19 (dated by TCRdb to 2020 to 2022). Libraries were made using the immunoSEQ multiplex PCR assay. Here the immuneACCESS table is served through TCRdb, limited to in-frame sequences with V and J called. Missing clones are a known gap in these copies; in checked studies unresolved V genes cover under half, and the rest lacks a known reason. A total of about 48,000 clones appear in this sample, approximately 80% of them only once. Of the sample, about 20% falls within the top ten clones. The sequencing sample was made of peripheral blood. Receptors originate from a human donor with active or convalescent COVID-19. The donor label of this sample is uncertain.

The chain combines TRBV6-1 with TRBJ1-4, with D possibly matching TRBD1 (5 bases). The germline CDR1 and CDR2 sequences are MNHNS and SASEGT. Trimming removed 1 base at V and 3 bases at J, with 6 bases between. The CDR3 totals 14 residues. The CDR3 region is CASSEGGANEKLFF. The DNA of the CDR3 is TGTGCCAGCAGTGAAGGGGGCGCTAATGAAAAACTGTTTTTT.

This chain uses TRBV9 with TRBJ2-1; 8 nucleotides agree with TRBD1. Germline V lookup: CDR1 SGDLS, CDR2 YYNGEE. V lost 2 bases, J lost 9 bases, and 10 bases stayed unmatched. The CDR3 loop spans 15 amino acids. CDR3 bases: TGTGCCAGCAGCGTGCTAGGACAGGGAGTAGGTGAGCAGTTCTTC. Its translation is CASSVLGQGVGEQFF. The full variable domain, rest sourced from reference TRBV9 and TRBJ2-1, is DSGVTQTPKHLITATGQRVTLRCSPRSGDLSVYWYQQSLDQGLQFLIQYYNGEERAKGNILERFSAQQFPDLHSELNLSSLELGDSALYFCASSVLGQGVGEQFFGPGTRLTVL.

The V call is TRBV5-4, the J call TRBJ2-7; 13 bases fit TRBD2. CDR3 length equals 15 residues. Germline trimming cut 3 bases from V and 2 bases from J; bases unmatched to any gene: 2. Germline CDR1 SGHNT, CDR2 YYREEE (reference sequence). CDR3 nucleotide sequence: TGTGCCAGCAGCTCACTAGCGGGAGGGCCCTACGAGCAGTACTTC. It is translated as CASSSLAGGPYEQYF.

The CDR3 loop reads CAYRGRGNTIYF. CDR3 sequence (DNA): TGTGCCTACAGGGGGCGAGGAAACACCATATATTTT. V usage is TRBV3-1 (or the pseudogene TRBV3-2) and J usage is TRBJ1-3; TRBD1 matches 9 bases. The length of the CDR3 is 12 residues. CDR1 and CDR2 from the germline V gene are LGHDT and YNNKEL (reference sequence). J gave up 4 bases and V 11 bases, and 3 bases lay outside the gene matches.

The chain recombines TRBV30 with TRBJ2-1; 7 positions agree with TRBD2. With V trimmed by 4 bases and J by 2 bases, 11 bases remained unmatched. CDR1 is GTSNPN and CDR2 is SVGIG in the germline V gene (reference sequence). The CDR3 consists of 16 residues. CDR3 sequence (DNA): TGTGCCTGGAACCGACGGGAGGCCGCGGCCTACAATGAGCAGTTCTTC. As protein: CAWNRREAAAYNEQFF.

This clone was observed once. The chain carries TRBV7-2 and TRBJ2-4, with 10 bases that match TRBD2. The V gene end was trimmed by 1 base and the J gene end by 1 base; junction bases not matched to a gene: 7. Germline V gene data show CDR1 as SGHTA and CDR2 as FQGNSA. CDR3 length: 18 residues. In DNA, the CDR3 is TGTGCCAGCAGCTTAGATGCTAGCGGGAGAGGGGCCAAAAACATTCAGTACTTC. This sequence encodes CASSLDASGRGAKNIQYF.

The rearrangement links TRBV6-4 to TRBJ2-4; maybe TRBD2 (6 bases). CDR1 is MRHNA and CDR2 is SNTAGT in the germline V gene. The CDR3 runs to 15 residues. V was trimmed by 6 bases and J by 0 bases, leaving 12 bases between them. CDR3 bases: TGTGCCAGCAGGGAGGGTTCATTAGCCAAAAACATTCAGTACTTC. Protein product: CASREGSLAKNIQYF.

This chain joins TRBV7-2 and TRBJ2-5, with 10 bases matching TRBD1. The CDR3 totals 15 residues. The ends lost 5 bases at V and 0 bases at J; junction bases unmatched: 3. In germline, CDR1 is SGHTA, CDR2 FQGNSA. This chain's CDR3 is CASSAGQGHQETQYF. CDR3 nucleotide sequence: TGTGCCAGCAGCGCGGGACAGGGGCACCAAGAGACCCAGTACTTC.

The rearrangement joins TRBV5-1 to TRBJ1-2, with 8 bases identical to TRBD1. With V trimmed by 5 bases and J by 0 bases, 6 bases remained unmatched. The length of the CDR3 is 15 residues. Germline CDR1 is SGHRS and CDR2 is YFSETQ. This CDR3 is CASSLQGAANYGYTF. CDR3 sequence (DNA): TGCGCCAGCAGTTTGCAGGGGGCGGCTAACTATGGCTACACCTTC.

V gene TRBV7-3 combines with J gene TRBJ2-1; D might be TRBD1 (6 bases). From germline, CDR1 is SGHTA and CDR2 FQGTGA. The CDR3 extends over 13 amino acids. Trimming shortened V by 2 bases and J by 5 bases, and 7 bases separated the two germline ends. The CDR3 DNA sequence: TGTGCCAGCAGCTTAGACAGGCACAATGAGCAGTTCTTC. This encodes CASSLDRHNEQFF.

The chain recombines TRBV10-3 with TRBJ1-2; D not certain. The CDR3 is 14 residues long. Germline lookup yields CDR1 ENHRY and CDR2 SYGVKD. V was shortened by 10 bases and J by 6 bases, with 21 bases between the two germline ends. The CDR3 sequence: CATASLGREDGYTF. The DNA of the CDR3 is TGTGCCACCGCGTCTTTGGGAAGGGAGGATGGCTACACCTTC.

V usage is TRBV28 and J usage is TRBJ2-1, with D uncertain. The germline V and J ends were trimmed by 4 bases and 7 bases, with 11 bases remaining between them. There are 13 residues in the CDR3. Germline V gives CDR1 MDHEN, CDR2 SYDVKM. CDR3 sequence (DNA): TGTGCCAGCAGTTCCCTAATGTATAATGAGCAGTTCTTC. This sequence encodes CASSSLMYNEQFF.

This clone was seen more than once but under ten times. The CDR3 nucleotides are TGTGCCAGCAGCTTAACAGCTGACTATGGCTACACCTTC. Residues: CASSLTADYGYTF. The chain combines TRBV11-3 with TRBJ1-2; D unresolved. V lost 2 bases and J 3 bases, leaving 7 bases between the germline ends. Germline CDR1 is SGHNT and CDR2 is YENEEA. There are 13 residues in the CDR3. Looking up the rest from reference TRBV11-3 and TRBJ1-2 gives the full variable domain: EAGVVQSPRYKIIEKKQPVAFWCNPISGHNTLYWYLQNLGQGPELLIRYENEEAVDDSQLPKDRFSAERLKGVDSTLKIQPAELGDSAVYLCASSLTADYGYTFGSGTRLTVV.

The V call is TRBV27, the J call TRBJ2-7, with TRBD2 matching 10 bases. Germline CDR1 is MNHEY and CDR2 is SMNVEV (reference sequence). The CDR3 loop spans 15 amino acids. V lost 5 bases, J lost 4 bases, and 8 bases stayed unmatched. CDR3 loop: CASSPPGLASYEQYF. The DNA of the CDR3 is TGTGCCAGCAGTCCCCCGGGACTAGCGAGTTACGAGCAGTACTTC.

The chain couples TRBV27 to TRBJ1-5; D might be TRBD1 (6 bases). V lost 4 bases and J lost 5, with 12 bases in between. This CDR3 is 14 amino acids long. CDR1 and CDR2 (germline): MNHEY, SMNVEV (reference sequence). Here the CDR3 reads CASSSNRADQPQHF. For the CDR3, the DNA is TGTGCCAGCAGTTCTAACAGGGCCGATCAGCCCCAGCATTTT.

This chain connects TRBV5-4 to TRBJ1-4; D unresolved. With 2 bases removed from V and 6 bases from J, the gap between germline ends came to 17 bases. This CDR3 has 16 residues. The germline gives CDR1 SGHNT, CDR2 YYREEE (reference sequence). In DNA, the CDR3 is TGTGCCAGCAGCTTCGGGTTGATAGGAGCCCATGAAAAACTGTTTTTT. The encoded protein is CASSFGLIGAHEKLFF.

The V gene is TRBV5-1, the J gene TRBJ1-1; no firm D call. The V end lost 2 bases, the J end lost 1 base, and 6 bases lay between the germline ends. The germline V gene has CDR1 SGHRS and CDR2 YFSETQ. This CDR3 has 13 residues. The CDR3: CASSLLSNTEAFF. The CDR3 DNA reads as TGCGCCAGCAGCTTACTGTCGAACACTGAAGCTTTCTTT. Combining the CDR3 with reference TRBV5-1 and TRBJ1-1 gives the whole variable domain KAGVTQTPRYLIKTRGQQVTLSCSPISGHRSVSWYQQTPGQGLQFLFEYFSETQRNKGNFPGRFSGRQFSNSRSEMNVSTLELGDSALYLCASSLLSNTEAFFGQGTRLTVV.

This clone was observed once. J is TRBJ1-6 and V is TRBV5-8, with D perhaps TRBD1 (6 bases). The germline CDR1 and CDR2 sequences are SGHTS and YDEGEE. Trimming cost V 6 bases and J 6 bases, with 13 bases left between them. The CDR3 is 14 amino acids. Here the CDR3 DNA reads TGTGCCAGCACTCGACAGGTCTTTAATTCACCCCTCCACTTT. Residues: CASTRQVFNSPLHF.

The rearrangement links TRBV7-2 to TRBJ2-1; TRBD2 matches 8 bases. The ends lost 1 base at V and 6 bases at J; junction bases unmatched: 5. The germline V gene encodes CDR1 SGHTA and CDR2 FQGNSA. The CDR3 has 15 amino acids. The CDR3 bases are TGTGCCAGCAGCTTAGTTGGGGCGGGAGGCAATGAGCAGTTCTTC. The encoded protein is CASSLVGAGGNEQFF.

The CDR3 protein is CASSPSGTYNEQFF. CDR3 DNA: TGTGCCAGCAGCCCTAGCGGGACCTACAATGAGCAGTTCTTC. V usage is TRBV7-8 and J usage is TRBJ2-1; 9 bases align to TRBD2. The CDR3 spans 14 residues. Germline lookup yields CDR1 SGHVS and CDR2 FQNEAQ. V lost 5 bases and J lost 2; bases outside the gene matches: 1.

This clone occurred once. The V call is TRBV13, the J call TRBJ1-5, with TRBD1 as a possible D gene (5 bases). V was pared by 1 base and J by 0 bases, with 10 bases between. Per the germline V gene, CDR1 is PRHDT and CDR2 is FYEKMQ (reference sequence). The CDR3 spans 16 residues. The CDR3: CASSLAGGNSNQPQHF. CDR3 sequence (DNA): TGTGCCAGCAGCTTAGCGGGGGGGAATAGCAATCAGCCCCAGCATTTT.

V is TRBV9 and J is TRBJ2-1; 8 bases line up with TRBD1. V dropped 0 bases and J dropped 1; count of bases not matched to a gene: 9. The CDR3 runs to 18 residues. Germline values: CDR1 SGDLS, CDR2 YYNGEE. In DNA, the CDR3 is TGTGCCAGCAGCGTAGCAGGGGGCTTAGTAGGGTCCTACAATGAGCAGTTCTTC. Translating it yields CASSVAGGLVGSYNEQFF. Variable domain in full (rest from reference TRBV9 and TRBJ2-1): DSGVTQTPKHLITATGQRVTLRCSPRSGDLSVYWYQQSLDQGLQFLIQYYNGEERAKGNILERFSAQQFPDLHSELNLSSLELGDSALYFCASSVAGGLVGSYNEQFFGPGTRLTVL.

The gene calls are TRBV30 and TRBJ2-1; 8 bases align to TRBD2. Germline V CDR1 and CDR2: GTSNPN, SVGIG (reference sequence). This CDR3 has 15 amino acids. J lost 3 bases, V lost 2 bases, and 6 bases had no gene match. The CDR3 here is CAWSRAGGLYNEQFF. CDR3 DNA: TGTGCCTGGAGTAGGGCGGGGGGCCTCTACAATGAGCAGTTCTTC.

This chain joins TRBV2 and TRBJ1-1; unclear D gene. Germline V lookup: CDR1 SNHLY, CDR2 FYNNEI. Trimming pared 0 bases from V and 6 bases from J, leaving 11 bases between. The CDR3 contains 14 residues. The CDR3 here is CASSEALGLSEAFF. The CDR3 DNA sequence: TGTGCCAGCAGTGAAGCGCTTGGACTGTCTGAAGCTTTCTTT.

The J gene is TRBJ1-2, the V gene TRBV25-1; D is perhaps TRBD1 (5 bases). This CDR3 is built from 12 residues. Looked up from germline, CDR1 is MGHDK and CDR2 is SYGVNS. The V end lost 7 bases, the J end lost 7 bases, and 13 bases lay between the germline ends. CDR3 loop: CASMTRRGGYTF. CDR3 nucleotides: TGTGCCAGCATGACACGGAGGGGTGGCTACACCTTC.

The CDR3 reads CASSMDRGFIETQYF. CDR3 nucleotide sequence: TGTGCCAGCAGTATGGACAGGGGTTTTATTGAGACCCAGTACTTC. The chain couples TRBV27 to TRBJ2-5; 9 nucleotides align to TRBD1. Germline V gene lookup returns CDR1 MNHEY and CDR2 SMNVEV (reference sequence). The CDR3 consists of 15 residues. V gave up 5 bases and J gave up 5 bases; unmatched junction bases: 9.

The rearrangement joins TRBV7-8 to TRBJ2-7; 7 bases agree with TRBD2. This CDR3 contains 14 residues. The germline CDR1 and CDR2 sequences are SGHVS and FQNEAQ. Trimming took 4 bases from V and 3 from J; bases not matched to a gene: 6. CDR3 region: CASSWGLSVYEQYF. CDR3 nucleotide sequence: TGTGCCAGCAGCTGGGGACTATCAGTCTACGAGCAGTACTTC.

This clone was recorded once. J is TRBJ1-2 and V is TRBV11-2; maybe TRBD1 (5 bases). This CDR3 is 14 amino acids long. Germline CDR1 SGHAT, CDR2 FQNNGV. V gave up 2 bases and J gave up 7 bases, with 14 bases separating them. CDR3 nucleotide sequence: TGTGCCAGCAGCTTACTAAGGCAGGGCTCTGGCTACACCTTC. This codes for CASSLLRQGSGYTF. Together with reference TRBV11-2 and TRBJ1-2, the CDR3 gives the full variable domain: EAGVAQSPRYKIIEKRQSVAFWCNPISGHATLYWYQQILGQGPKLLIQFQNNGVVDDSQLPKDRFSAERLKGVDSTLKIQPAKLEDSAVYLCASSLLRQGSGYTFGSGTRLTVV.

This chain links TRBV7-2 with TRBJ1-5, with a tentative D call TRBD1 (5 bases). Trimming pared 0 bases from V and 0 bases from J, leaving 12 bases between. This CDR3 comprises 17 residues. Germline lookup yields CDR1 SGHTA and CDR2 FQGNSA. The CDR3 DNA follows: TGTGCCAGCAGCTTAGCGAGGACACCGTATAGCAATCAGCCCCAGCATTTT. Translated, it gives CASSLARTPYSNQPQHF.

V gene TRBV6-5 combines with J gene TRBJ1-1; TRBD1 is a possible D gene (5 bases). Looked up from germline, CDR1 is MNHEY and CDR2 is SVGAGI. V lost 6 bases, J lost 7 bases, and 15 bases lay in between. The CDR3 sequence is 13 residues long. CDR3 in amino acids: CASSRRDGSEAFF. CDR3 coding DNA: TGTGCCAGCAGCCGAAGGGACGGGAGTGAAGCTTTCTTT.

This rearrangement joins TRBV7-9 to TRBJ2-1; 8 nucleotides align to TRBD2. V was pared by 5 bases and J by 6 bases, with 12 bases of the junction left unmatched. Germline lookup yields CDR1 SEHNR and CDR2 FQNEAQ (reference sequence). CDR3 size: 16 residues. The CDR3 DNA reads as TGTGCCAGCAGCCAAGAAGCGGGAGTCAGGCGCAATGAGCAGTTCTTC. Amino acid sequence: CASSQEAGVRRNEQFF.